This T cell receptor beta chain was recovered during a study of brain T cells in children with intractable seizures. Study observations and caveats: Clones missing pre-surgery may reflect undersampling of that blood sample.

Regarding this clone: What it recognizes is unknown.

Profiling relied on immunoSEQ multiplex PCR, and the TCRdb table lists in-frame clones only, not all of them. Of just under 65,000 clones listed, 95% to 97% are singletons. Losses at the gene ends were 5 bases for V and 3 bases for J; bases not matched to a gene: 0. The germline gives CDR1 DFQATT, CDR2 SNEGSKA (reference sequence). The CDR3 runs to 11 residues. The chain combines TRBV20-1 with TRBJ1-1, with 7 bases lining up with TRBD1. The sample here was peripheral blood, taken at surgery. This clonotype was obtained from a boy younger than two with focal cortical dysplasia and intractable seizures. This chain's CDR3 is CSADRDTEAFF. The DNA of the CDR3 is TGCAGTGCTGACAGGGACACTGAAGCTTTCTTT.